This TCR beta chain is from a study of shared clonotypes between healthy human individuals. From germline, CDR1 is MDHEN and CDR2 SYDVKM. The CDR3 spans 14 residues. The germline V and J ends were trimmed by 2 bases and 2 bases, with 10 bases remaining between them. Clones were sequenced by immunoSEQ multiplex PCR, and TCRdb holds only the in-frame ones, with some missing. The sample carries 450,000 to 500,000 clones, about 72% recorded once. In this sample, this clone turned up a few times. Other DNA sequences in this sample translate to the same CDR3. The receptor's source is a woman between 35 and 50 years old in good health. Some clones in this sample may be carry-over from other donors' samples. The sequencing sample was made of PBMCs. The gene calls are TRBV28 and TRBJ2-7; a possible D gene is TRBD1 (6 bases). The CDR3 spells CASSLAGETYEQYF. The CDR3 DNA is TGTGCCAGCAGTTTAGCAGGGGAAACCTACGAGCAGTACTTC.